Listed below are T cell receptor beta chains from one sample, sequenced in a study of OX40 agonist ivuxolimab in advanced cancers. The repertoire was sequenced with immunoSEQ multiplex PCR; TCRdb's copy has only in-frame clones and lacks some. The sample consists of 95,000 to 100,000 clones, around 92% of them appearing once. The sample here was CD4+ or CD8+ T cells sorted from blood, taken in a trial of the OX40 agonist ivuxolimab. The receptor set was obtained from an adult with an advanced solid tumor such as melanoma, head and neck, liver or kidney cancer. Each CDR3 is given with its conserved first and last residue. The D gene is left open where the match is weak. Clone size is shown for a subset of rows, as once, few, many or a class of expanded clone.

abundance	j_gene	v_gene	d_gene	CDR3aa	CDR3nt
NA	TRBJ2-2	TRBV7-3	TRBD2	CASSQNSGGNTGELFF	TGTGCCAGCAGCCAAAATAGCGGGGGGAACACCGGGGAGCTGTTTTTT
NA	TRBJ1-1	TRBV6-1	NA	CASSEAQGADKAFF	TGTGCCAGCAGTGAAGCCCAAGGGGCGGACAAAGCTTTCTTT
NA	TRBJ1-2	TRBV21-1	NA	CASNNDRVYGYTF	TGTGCCAGCAACAACGACAGGGTCTATGGCTACACCTTC
once	TRBJ2-5	TRBV7-9	TRBD1	CASSGRGHGETQYF	TGTGCCAGCAGTGGCAGGGGGCACGGGGAGACCCAGTACTTC
NA	TRBJ2-1	TRBV18	NA	CASSQRQSSRGNEQFF	TGTGCCAGCTCCCAACGGCAGAGTTCGAGGGGCAATGAGCAGTTCTTC
NA	TRBJ2-2	TRBV12-5	TRBD1	CASGLVGGRGTGELFF	TGTGCTAGTGGTTTGGTAGGGGGCAGGGGCACCGGGGAGCTGTTTTTT
NA	TRBJ2-4	TRBV5-4	NA	CASNDRAKNIQYF	TGTGCCAGCAACGACAGAGCCAAAAACATTCAGTACTTC
NA	TRBJ2-1	TRBV6-1	NA	CASTPRELRNEQFF	TGTGCCAGCACCCCCCGTGAACTGCGCAATGAGCAGTTCTTC
NA	TRBJ1-1	TRBV15	NA	CATSRVVLNTEAFF	TGTGCCACCAGCAGAGTAGTCCTCAACACTGAAGCTTTCTTT
NA	TRBJ1-1	TRBV19	NA	CASSVNRLNTEAFF	TGTGCCAGTAGCGTAAACCGGCTGAACACTGAAGCTTTCTTT
NA	TRBJ2-1	TRBV18	TRBD2	CASSPQTSLFYNEQFF	TGTGCCAGCTCACCGCAGACTAGCCTTTTTTACAATGAGCAGTTCTTC
NA	TRBJ2-7	TRBV6-5	TRBD1	CASSYLGQGRNEQYF	TGTGCCAGCAGTTACCTTGGACAGGGTCGGAACGAGCAGTACTTC
NA	TRBJ1-2	TRBV19	NA	CASSIQYGGNGYTF	TGTGCCAGTAGTATCCAATATGGGGGAAATGGCTACACCTTC
NA	TRBJ2-5	TRBV6-5	TRBD1	CASTDRVKETQYF	TGTGCCAGCACTGACAGGGTGAAAGAGACCCAGTACTTC
NA	TRBJ2-1	TRBV5-1	NA	CASSLDTSSYNEQFF	TGCGCCAGCAGCTTGGACACAAGCTCCTACAATGAGCAGTTCTTC
NA	TRBJ1-5	TRBV30	NA	CAWRDYRAEHQPQHF	TGTGCCTGGAGAGATTACCGGGCAGAGCATCAGCCCCAGCATTTT
once	TRBJ2-3	TRBV11-2	NA	CASSLPLGFSTDTQYF	TGTGCCAGCAGCCTACCATTAGGGTTTAGCACAGATACGCAGTATTTT
once	TRBJ2-1	TRBV5-1	TRBD2	CASTETSGSYNEQFF	TGCGCCAGCACCGAAACTAGCGGGAGTTACAATGAGCAGTTCTTC
NA	TRBJ2-5	TRBV19	NA	CASNGGNLQETQYF	TGTGCCAGTAATGGCGGGAACCTCCAAGAGACCCAGTACTTC
NA	TRBJ2-3	TRBV4-3	TRBD2	CASSQVGLAAGGPPDTQYF	TGCGCCAGCAGCCAAGTGGGTTTAGCGGCGGGAGGGCCGCCAGATACGCAGTATTTT
NA	TRBJ1-5	TRBV7-2	NA	CASTLGGDQPQHF	TGTGCCAGCACCCTAGGAGGCGATCAGCCCCAGCATTTT
NA	TRBJ2-5	TRBV7-9	NA	CASSFAGFKETQYF	TGTGCCAGCAGCTTCGCAGGATTTAAAGAGACCCAGTACTTC
NA	TRBJ1-1	TRBV5-8	NA	CASSETGNTEAFF	TGTGCCAGCAGCGAGACAGGTAACACTGAAGCTTTCTTT
NA	TRBJ1-2	TRBV29-1	NA	CSVGQPNYGYTF	TGCAGCGTTGGTCAGCCGAACTATGGCTACACCTTC
NA	TRBJ1-1	TRBV6-5	TRBD1	CASSFTGTVNTEAFF	TGTGCCAGCAGCTTTACTGGGACAGTGAACACTGAAGCTTTCTTT
NA	TRBJ2-1	TRBV6-6	TRBD2	CASSESGRMYNEQFF	TGTGCCAGCAGCGAGAGCGGGAGGATGTACAATGAGCAGTTCTTC
few	TRBJ1-5	TRBV19	NA	CASSIMGARQPQHF	TGTGCCAGTAGTATCATGGGTGCGAGGCAGCCCCAGCATTTT
NA	TRBJ2-1	TRBV27	NA	CADRVGYNEQFF	TGTGCGGACCGCGTGGGCTACAATGAGCAGTTCTTC
NA	TRBJ2-2	TRBV19	NA	CASSTGLRGELFF	TGTGCCAGTAGTACGGGACTGCGCGGGGAGCTGTTTTTT
NA	TRBJ1-2	TRBV19	NA	CASSIGGSYTF	TGTGCCAGTAGTATTGGGGGTAGCTACACCTTC
NA	TRBJ2-4	TRBV19	TRBD1	CASTDRGQVKNIQYF	TGTGCCAGTACCGACAGGGGGCAGGTCAAAAACATTCAGTACTTC